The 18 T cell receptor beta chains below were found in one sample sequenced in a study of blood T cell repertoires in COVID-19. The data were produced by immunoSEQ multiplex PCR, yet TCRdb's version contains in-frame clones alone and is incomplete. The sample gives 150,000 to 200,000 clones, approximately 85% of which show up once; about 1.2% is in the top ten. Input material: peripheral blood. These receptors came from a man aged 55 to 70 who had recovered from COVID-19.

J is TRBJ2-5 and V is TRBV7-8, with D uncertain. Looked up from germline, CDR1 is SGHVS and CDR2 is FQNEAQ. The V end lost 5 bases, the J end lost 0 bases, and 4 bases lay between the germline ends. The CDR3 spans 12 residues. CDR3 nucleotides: TGTGCCAGCAGCCTATACCAAGAGACCCAGTACTTC. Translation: CASSLYQETQYF.

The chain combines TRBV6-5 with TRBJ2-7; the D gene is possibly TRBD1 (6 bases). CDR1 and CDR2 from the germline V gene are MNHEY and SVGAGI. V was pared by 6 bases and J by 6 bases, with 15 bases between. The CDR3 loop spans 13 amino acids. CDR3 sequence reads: CASRTPTGPEQYF. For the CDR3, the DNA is TGTGCCAGCAGGACGCCAACAGGGCCCGAGCAGTACTTC.

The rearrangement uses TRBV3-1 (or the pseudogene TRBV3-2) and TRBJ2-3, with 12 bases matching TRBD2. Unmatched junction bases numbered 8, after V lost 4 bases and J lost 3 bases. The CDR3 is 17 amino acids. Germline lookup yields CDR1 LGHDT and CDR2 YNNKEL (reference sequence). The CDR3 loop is CASSPLSTSGGTDTQYF. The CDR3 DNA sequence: TGTGCCAGCAGCCCCCTGTCGACTAGCGGGGGTACAGATACGCAGTATTTT.

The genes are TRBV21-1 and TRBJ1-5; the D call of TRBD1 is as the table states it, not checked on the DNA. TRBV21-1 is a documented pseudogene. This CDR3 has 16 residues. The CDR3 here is CASSKERTGRYQPQHF. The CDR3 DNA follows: TGTGCCAGCAGCAAAGAAAGGACAGGGAGGTATCAGCCCCAGCATTTT.

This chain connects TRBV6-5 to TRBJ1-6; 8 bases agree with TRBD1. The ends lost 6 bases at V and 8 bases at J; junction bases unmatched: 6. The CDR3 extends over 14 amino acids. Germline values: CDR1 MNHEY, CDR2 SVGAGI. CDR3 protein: CASRRDRWDSPLHF. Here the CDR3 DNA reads TGTGCCAGCAGGCGGGACAGGTGGGATTCACCCCTCCACTTT.

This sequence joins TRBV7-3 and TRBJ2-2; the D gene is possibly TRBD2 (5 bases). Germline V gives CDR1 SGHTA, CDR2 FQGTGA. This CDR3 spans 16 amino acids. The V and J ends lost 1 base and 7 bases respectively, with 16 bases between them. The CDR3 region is CASSLSSGSEGGELFF. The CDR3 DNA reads TGTGCCAGCAGCTTAAGTTCTGGGAGCGAGGGCGGGGAGCTGTTTTTT.

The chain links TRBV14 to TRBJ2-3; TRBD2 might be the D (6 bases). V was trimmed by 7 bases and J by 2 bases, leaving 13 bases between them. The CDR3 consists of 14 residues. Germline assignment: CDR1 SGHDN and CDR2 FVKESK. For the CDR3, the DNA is TGTGCCAGCACTTTAAGCGGGCCCACAGATACGCAGTATTTT. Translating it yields CASTLSGPTDTQYF.

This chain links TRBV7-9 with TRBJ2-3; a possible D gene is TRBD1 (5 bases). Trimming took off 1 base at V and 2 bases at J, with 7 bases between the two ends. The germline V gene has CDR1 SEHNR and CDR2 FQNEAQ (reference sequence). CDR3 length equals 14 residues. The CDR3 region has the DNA TGTGCCAGCAGCTTAGTACAGGCCACAGATACGCAGTATTTT. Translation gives CASSLVQATDTQYF.

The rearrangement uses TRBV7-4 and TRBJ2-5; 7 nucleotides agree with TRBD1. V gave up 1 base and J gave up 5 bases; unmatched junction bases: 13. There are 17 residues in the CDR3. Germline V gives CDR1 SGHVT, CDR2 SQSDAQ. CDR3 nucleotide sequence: TGTGCCAGCAGCTTAGACAGGGGTAGGTGTCTATGTGAGACCCAGTACTTC. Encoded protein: CASSLDRGRCLCETQYF.

The CDR3 spells CASSLGGLGYTF. The CDR3 bases are TGTGCCAGCAGCTTAGGGGGGCTAGGCTACACCTTC. The chain couples TRBV11-3 to TRBJ1-2, with D maybe TRBD1 (6 bases). The CDR3 totals 12 residues. V was trimmed by 1 base and J by 8 bases, leaving 8 bases between them. Germline lookup yields CDR1 SGHNT and CDR2 YENEEA.

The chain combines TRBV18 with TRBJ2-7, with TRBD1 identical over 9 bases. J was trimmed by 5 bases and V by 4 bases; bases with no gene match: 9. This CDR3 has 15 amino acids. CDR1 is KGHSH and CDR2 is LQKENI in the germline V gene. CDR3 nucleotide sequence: TGTGCCAGCTCACTCGAGACAGGGGGTAACAACGAGCAGTACTTC. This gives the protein CASSLETGGNNEQYF.

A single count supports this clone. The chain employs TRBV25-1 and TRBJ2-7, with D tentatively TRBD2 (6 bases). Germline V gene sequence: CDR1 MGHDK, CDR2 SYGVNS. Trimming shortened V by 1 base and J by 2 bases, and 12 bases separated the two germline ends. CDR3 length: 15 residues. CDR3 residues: CASSESGREAYEQYF. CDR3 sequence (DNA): TGTGCCAGCAGTGAATCGGGCAGGGAGGCCTACGAGCAGTACTTC.

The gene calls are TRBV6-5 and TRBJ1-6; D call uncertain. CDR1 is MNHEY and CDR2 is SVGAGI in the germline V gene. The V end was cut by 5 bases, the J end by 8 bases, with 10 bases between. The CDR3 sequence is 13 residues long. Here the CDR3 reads CASSPGMDSPLHF. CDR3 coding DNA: TGTGCCAGCAGTCCGGGGATGGATTCACCCCTCCACTTT.

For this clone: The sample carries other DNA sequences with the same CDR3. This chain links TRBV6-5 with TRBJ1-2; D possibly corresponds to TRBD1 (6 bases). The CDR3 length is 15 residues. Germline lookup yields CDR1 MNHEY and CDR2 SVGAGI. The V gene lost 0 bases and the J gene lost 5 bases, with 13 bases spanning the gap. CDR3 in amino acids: CASSYSGGLGYGYTF. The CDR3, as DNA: TGTGCCAGCAGTTACTCGGGGGGGCTAGGGTATGGCTACACCTTC.

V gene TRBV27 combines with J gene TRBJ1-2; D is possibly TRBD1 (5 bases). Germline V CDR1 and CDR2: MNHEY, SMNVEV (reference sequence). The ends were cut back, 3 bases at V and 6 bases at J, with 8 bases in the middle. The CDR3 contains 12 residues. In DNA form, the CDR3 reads TGTGCCAGCAGTTTGAAGGGGAATGGCTACACCTTC. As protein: CASSLKGNGYTF.

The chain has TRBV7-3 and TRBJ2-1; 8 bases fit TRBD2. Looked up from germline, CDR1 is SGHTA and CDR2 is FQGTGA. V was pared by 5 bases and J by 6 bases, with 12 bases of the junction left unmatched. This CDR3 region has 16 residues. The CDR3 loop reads CASSPGIGRGANEQFF. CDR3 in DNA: TGTGCCAGCAGCCCAGGAATAGGGCGGGGGGCCAATGAGCAGTTCTTC.

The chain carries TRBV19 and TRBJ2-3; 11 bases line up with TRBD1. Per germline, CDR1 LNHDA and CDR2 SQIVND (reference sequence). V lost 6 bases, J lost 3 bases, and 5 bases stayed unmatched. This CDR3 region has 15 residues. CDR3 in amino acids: CASRDRGRETDTQYF. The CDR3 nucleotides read TGTGCCAGTAGGGACAGGGGGCGGGAGACAGATACGCAGTATTTT.

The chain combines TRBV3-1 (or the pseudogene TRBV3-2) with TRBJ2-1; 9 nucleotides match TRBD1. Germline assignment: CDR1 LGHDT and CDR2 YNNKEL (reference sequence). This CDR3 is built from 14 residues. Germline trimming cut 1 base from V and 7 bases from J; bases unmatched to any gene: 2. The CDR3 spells CASSQGDRENEQFF. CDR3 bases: TGTGCCAGCAGCCAAGGGGACAGGGAAAATGAGCAGTTCTTC.